This TCR beta chain is drawn from a study of shared T cell receptors in the human thymus. This clone appeared once. CDR1 is LNHDA and CDR2 is SQIVND in the germline V gene (reference sequence). V lost 6 bases and J 7 bases, leaving 21 bases between the germline ends. The length of the CDR3 is 16 residues. Clones were read by immunoSEQ multiplex PCR, and TCRdb kept only the in-frame ones, dropping some. The table has roughly 410,000 clones, 95% seen once. The clonotype originates from a human donor. Input material: thymocytes. The gene calls are TRBV19 and TRBJ2-2; no reliable D call. The chain's CDR3 is CASSLNRTLEVGELFF. CDR3 coding DNA: TGTGCCAGTAGCCTTAACAGAACTTTAGAGGTCGGGGAGCTGTTTTTT.